This TCR beta chain was retrieved from a study of molecular identifiers for immune sequencing clone quantification. TCRdb reprocessed the PCR reads with MiXCR, giving one entry per CDR3 protein. The sample consists of about 320,000 distinct CDR3 sequences, about 22% of them appearing once. Trimming pared 12 bases from V and 9 bases from J, leaving 14 bases between. The CDR3 totals 11 residues. Germline loops: CDR1 KGHDR, CDR2 SFDVKD. This clonotype has at least ten counts. V and J are TRBV24-1 and TRBJ2-1, with TRBD2 as a possible D gene (6 bases). The TCR was taken from a human donor in good health. Some libraries in this study had Jurkat cell RNA spiked in. Sequencing was performed on naive CD8+ T cells from blood, with Jurkat cell RNA spiked in. Subset: FACS-sorted CD8+CD4-CCR7+CD45RA+ naive T cells. This chain's CDR3 is CARGKAGEQFF. As DNA, the CDR3 is TGTGCCCGCGGTAAAGCGGGTGAGCAGTTCTTC.